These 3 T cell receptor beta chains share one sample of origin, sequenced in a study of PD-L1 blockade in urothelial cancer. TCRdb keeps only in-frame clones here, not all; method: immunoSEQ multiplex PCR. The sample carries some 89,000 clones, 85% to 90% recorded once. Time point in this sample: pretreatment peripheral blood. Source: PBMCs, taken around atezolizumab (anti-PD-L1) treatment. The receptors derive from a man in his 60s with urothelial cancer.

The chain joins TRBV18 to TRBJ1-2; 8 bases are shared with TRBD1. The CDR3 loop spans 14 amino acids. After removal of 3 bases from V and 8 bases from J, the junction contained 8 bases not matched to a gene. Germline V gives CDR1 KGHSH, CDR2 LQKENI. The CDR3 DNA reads TGTGCCAGCTCACCTACTGGACAGGGAGGCGGCTACACCTTC. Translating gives CASSPTGQGGGYTF.

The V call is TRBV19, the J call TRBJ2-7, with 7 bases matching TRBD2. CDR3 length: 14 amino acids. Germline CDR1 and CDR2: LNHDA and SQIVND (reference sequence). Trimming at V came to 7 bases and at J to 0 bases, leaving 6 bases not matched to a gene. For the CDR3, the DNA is TGTGCCAGTAAAAGCGGGATGAGCTCCTACGAGCAGTACTTC. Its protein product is CASKSGMSSYEQYF.

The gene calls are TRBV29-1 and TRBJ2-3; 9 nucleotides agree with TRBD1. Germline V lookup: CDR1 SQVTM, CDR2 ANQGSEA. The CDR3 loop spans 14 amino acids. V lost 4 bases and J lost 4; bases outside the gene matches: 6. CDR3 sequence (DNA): TGCAGCGTTGGGGACAGGGAAGGCCCAGATACGCAGTATTTT. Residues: CSVGDREGPDTQYF.